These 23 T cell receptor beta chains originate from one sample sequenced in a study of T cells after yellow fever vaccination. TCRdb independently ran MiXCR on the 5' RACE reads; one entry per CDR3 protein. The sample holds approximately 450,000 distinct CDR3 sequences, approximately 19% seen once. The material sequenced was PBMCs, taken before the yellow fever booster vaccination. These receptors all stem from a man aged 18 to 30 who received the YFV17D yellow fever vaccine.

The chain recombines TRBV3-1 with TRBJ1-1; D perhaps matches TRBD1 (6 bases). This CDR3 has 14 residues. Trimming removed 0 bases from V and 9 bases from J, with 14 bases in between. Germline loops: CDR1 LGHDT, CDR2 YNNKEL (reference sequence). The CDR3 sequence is CASSQEGRGRKAFF. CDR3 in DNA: TGTGCCAGCAGCCAAGAGGGTAGGGGGAGGAAAGCTTTCTTT.

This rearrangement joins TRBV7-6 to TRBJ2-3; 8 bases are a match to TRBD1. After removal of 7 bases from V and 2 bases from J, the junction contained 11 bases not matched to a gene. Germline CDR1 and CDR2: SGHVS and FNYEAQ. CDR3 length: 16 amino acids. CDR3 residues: CASNGIGQGFTDTQYF. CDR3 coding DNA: TGTGCCAGCAACGGGATAGGACAGGGTTTCACAGATACGCAGTATTTT.

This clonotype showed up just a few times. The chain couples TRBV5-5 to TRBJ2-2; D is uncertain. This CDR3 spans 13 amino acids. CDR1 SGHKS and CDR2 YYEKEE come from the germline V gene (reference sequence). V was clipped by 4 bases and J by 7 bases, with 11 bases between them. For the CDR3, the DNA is TGTGCCAGCAGCCTGGACGTGATCGGGGAGCTGTTTTTT. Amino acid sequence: CASSLDVIGELFF.

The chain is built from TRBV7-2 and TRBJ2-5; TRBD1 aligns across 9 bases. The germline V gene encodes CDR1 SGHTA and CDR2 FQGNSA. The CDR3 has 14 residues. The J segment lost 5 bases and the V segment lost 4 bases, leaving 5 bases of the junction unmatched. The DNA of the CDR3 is TGTGCCAGCAGCTGGGACAGGGAAGGGGAGACCCAGTACTTC. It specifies CASSWDREGETQYF.

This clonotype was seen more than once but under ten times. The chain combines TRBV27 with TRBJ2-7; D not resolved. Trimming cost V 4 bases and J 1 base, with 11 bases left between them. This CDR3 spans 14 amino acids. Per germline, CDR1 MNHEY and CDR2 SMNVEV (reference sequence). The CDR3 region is CASSSAARSYEQYF. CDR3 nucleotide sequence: TGTGCCAGCAGTTCAGCAGCTCGGTCCTACGAGCAGTACTTC.

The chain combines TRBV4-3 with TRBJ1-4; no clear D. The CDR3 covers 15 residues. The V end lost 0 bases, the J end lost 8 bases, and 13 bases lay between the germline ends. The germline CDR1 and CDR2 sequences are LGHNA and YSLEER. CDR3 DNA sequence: TGCGCCAGCAGCCAAGATGTATCACCCGGGGAAAAACTGTTTTTT. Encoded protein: CASSQDVSPGEKLFF.

DNA of the CDR3: TGTGCCAGCAGTGCCCGACCCGACACGAACACTGAAGCTTTCTTT. It codes for CASSARPDTNTEAFF. The rearrangement links TRBV12-3 or TRBV12-4 to TRBJ1-1, with unresolved D. This CDR3 has 15 amino acids. The V gene lost 5 bases and the J gene lost 1 base, with 14 bases spanning the gap.

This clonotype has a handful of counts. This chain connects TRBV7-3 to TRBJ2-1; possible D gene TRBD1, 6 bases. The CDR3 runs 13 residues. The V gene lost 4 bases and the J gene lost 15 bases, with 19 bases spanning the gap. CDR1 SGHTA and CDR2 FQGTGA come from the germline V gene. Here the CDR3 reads CASSSTSTGLPFF. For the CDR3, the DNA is TGTGCCAGCAGCTCCACCTCGACAGGACTCCCGTTCTTC.

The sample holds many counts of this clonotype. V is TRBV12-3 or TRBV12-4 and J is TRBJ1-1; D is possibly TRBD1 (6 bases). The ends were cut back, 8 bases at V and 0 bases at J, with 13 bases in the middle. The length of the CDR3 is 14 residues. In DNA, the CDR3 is TGTGCCAGCTCGCTAGGGGGGATGAACACTGAAGCTTTCTTT. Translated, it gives CASSLGGMNTEAFF.

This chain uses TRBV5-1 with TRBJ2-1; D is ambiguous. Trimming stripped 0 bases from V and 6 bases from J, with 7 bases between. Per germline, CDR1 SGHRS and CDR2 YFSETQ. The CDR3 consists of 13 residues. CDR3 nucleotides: TGCGCCAGCAGCTTGGACCTAGGCAATGAGCAGTTCTTC. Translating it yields CASSLDLGNEQFF.

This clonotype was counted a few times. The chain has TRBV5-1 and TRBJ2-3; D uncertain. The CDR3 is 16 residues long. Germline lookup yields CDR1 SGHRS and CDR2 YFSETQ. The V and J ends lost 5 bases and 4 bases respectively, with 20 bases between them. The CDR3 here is CASSLRRAQLADTQYF. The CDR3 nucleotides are TGCGCCAGCAGTTTACGACGGGCACAGCTAGCAGATACGCAGTATTTT.

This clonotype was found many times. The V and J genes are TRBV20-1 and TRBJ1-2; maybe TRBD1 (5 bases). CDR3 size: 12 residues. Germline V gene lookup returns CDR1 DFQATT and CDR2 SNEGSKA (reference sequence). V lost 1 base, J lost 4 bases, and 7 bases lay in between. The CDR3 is CSARVGGYGYTF. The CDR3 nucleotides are TGCAGTGCTAGAGTGGGGGGCTATGGCTACACCTTC.

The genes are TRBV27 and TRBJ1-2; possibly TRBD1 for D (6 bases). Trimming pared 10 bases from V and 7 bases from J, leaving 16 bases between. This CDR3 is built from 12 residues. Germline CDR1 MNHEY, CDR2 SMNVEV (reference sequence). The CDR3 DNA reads TGTGCCACCCTGGACAGTATCGGTGGCTACACCTTC. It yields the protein CATLDSIGGYTF.

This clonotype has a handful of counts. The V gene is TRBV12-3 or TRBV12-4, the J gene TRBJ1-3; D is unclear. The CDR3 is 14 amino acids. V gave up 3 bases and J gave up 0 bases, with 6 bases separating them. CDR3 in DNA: TGTGCCAGCAGTTTCCTCAGCTCTGGAAACACCATATATTTT. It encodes CASSFLSSGNTIYF.

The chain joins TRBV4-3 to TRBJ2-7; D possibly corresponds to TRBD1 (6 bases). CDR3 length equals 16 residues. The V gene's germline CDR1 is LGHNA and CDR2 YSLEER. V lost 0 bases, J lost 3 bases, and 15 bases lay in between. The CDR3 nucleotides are TGCGCCAGCAGCCAAGACAGTTCGACAGGTGACTACGAGCAGTACTTC. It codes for CASSQDSSTGDYEQYF.

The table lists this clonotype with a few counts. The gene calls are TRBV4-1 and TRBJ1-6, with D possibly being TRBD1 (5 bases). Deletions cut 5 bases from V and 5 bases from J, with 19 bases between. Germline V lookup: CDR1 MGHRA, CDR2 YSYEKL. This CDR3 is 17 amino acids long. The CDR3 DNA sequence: TGCGCCAGCAGCGGCCCGCGGGACCGCGCTCATAATTCACCCCTCCACTTT. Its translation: CASSGPRDRAHNSPLHF.

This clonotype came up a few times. Here the CDR3 DNA reads TGTGCCATCAGTGCTGGTCGAGGTGACAGGGACAACTACGAGCAGTACTTC. It translates to CAISAGRGDRDNYEQYF. The chain combines TRBV10-3 with TRBJ2-7; 7 nucleotides align to TRBD1. Per germline, CDR1 ENHRY and CDR2 SYGVKD. There are 17 residues in the CDR3. J was trimmed by 3 bases and V by 4 bases; bases with no gene match: 15.

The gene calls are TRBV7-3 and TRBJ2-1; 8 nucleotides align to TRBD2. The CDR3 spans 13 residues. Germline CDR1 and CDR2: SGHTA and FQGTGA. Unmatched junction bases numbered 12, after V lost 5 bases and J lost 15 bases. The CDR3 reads CASSQTRRGGWFF. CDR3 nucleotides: TGTGCCAGCAGCCAAACCCGCCGGGGGGGGTGGTTCTTC.

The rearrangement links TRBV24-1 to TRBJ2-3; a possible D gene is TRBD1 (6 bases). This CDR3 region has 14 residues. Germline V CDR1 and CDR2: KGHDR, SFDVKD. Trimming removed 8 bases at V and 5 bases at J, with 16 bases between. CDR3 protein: CATNPGAGEDTQYF. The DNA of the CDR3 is TGTGCCACCAACCCAGGGGCAGGGGAAGATACGCAGTATTTT.

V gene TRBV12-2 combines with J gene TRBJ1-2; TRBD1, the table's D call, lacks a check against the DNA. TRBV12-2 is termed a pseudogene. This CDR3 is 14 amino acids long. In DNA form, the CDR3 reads TGTGCAAGTCGCTTGGAGGGGGCCAGCTATGGCTACACCTTC. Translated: CASRLEGASYGYTF.

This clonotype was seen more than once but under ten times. The CDR3 spells CAITPGQGELGELFF. The CDR3 DNA is TGTGCCATCACGCCGGGACAGGGCGAGCTAGGGGAGCTGTTTTTT. This sequence joins TRBV10-3 and TRBJ2-2, with 9 nucleotides matching TRBD1. The V gene's germline CDR1 is ENHRY and CDR2 SYGVKD. The CDR3 length is 15 residues. Trimming cost V 7 bases and J 8 bases; bases outside gene matches: 11.

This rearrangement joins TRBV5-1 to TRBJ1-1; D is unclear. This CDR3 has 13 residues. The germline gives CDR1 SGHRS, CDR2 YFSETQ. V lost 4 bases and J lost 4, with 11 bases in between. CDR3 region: CASSAPVSTEAFF. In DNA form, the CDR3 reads TGCGCCAGCAGCGCTCCAGTTAGCACTGAAGCTTTCTTT.

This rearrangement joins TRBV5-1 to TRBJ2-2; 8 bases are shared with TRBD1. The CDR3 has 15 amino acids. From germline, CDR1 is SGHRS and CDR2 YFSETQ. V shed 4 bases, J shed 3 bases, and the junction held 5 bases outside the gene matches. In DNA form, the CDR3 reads TGCGCCAGCAGCCCAGGGGGCATGGACACCGGGGAGCTGTTTTTT. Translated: CASSPGGMDTGELFF.